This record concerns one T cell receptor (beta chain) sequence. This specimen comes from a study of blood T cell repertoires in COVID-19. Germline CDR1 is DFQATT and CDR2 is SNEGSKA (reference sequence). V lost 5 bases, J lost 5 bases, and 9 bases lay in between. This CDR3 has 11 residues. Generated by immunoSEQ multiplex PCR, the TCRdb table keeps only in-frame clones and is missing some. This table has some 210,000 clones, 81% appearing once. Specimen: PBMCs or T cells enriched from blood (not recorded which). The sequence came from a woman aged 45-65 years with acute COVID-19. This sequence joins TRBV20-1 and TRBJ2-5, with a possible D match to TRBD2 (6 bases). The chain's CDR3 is CSARRVETQYF. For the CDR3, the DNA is TGCAGTGCTCGGAGGGTGGAGACCCAGTACTTC.